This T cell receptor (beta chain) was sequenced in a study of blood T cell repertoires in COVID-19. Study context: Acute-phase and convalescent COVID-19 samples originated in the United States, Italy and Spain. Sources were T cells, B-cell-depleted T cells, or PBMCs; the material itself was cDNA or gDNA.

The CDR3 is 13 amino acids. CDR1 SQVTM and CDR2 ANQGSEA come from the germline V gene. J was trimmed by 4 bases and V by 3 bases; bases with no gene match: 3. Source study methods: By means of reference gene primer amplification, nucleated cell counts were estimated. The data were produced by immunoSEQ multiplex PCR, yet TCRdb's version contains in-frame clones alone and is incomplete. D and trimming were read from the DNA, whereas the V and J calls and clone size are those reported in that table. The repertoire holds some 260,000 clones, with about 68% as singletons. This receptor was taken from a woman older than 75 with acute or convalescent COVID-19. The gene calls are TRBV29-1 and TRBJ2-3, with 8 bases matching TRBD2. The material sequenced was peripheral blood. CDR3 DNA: TGCAGCGTTGAGGTGCGGGGGGCAGATACGCAGTATTTT. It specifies CSVEVRGADTQYF.